The T cell receptor beta chain described here comes from a study of cytotoxic CD8 clonotypes in ibrutinib-treated CLL. Study observations and caveats: Clonality (at baseline) was higher than in age-matched healthy donors and tracked circulating CD8+ T-cell counts.

The CDR3 sequence is 16 residues long. CDR1 MNHEY and CDR2 SVGAGI come from the germline V gene. The ends were cut back, 2 bases at V and 1 base at J, with 14 bases in the middle. As regards this clone: Its target is not known.

The table came from immunoSEQ multiplex PCR; TCRdb's copy has only in-frame clones and leaves some out. The sample includes some 200,000 clones, 79% of them seen just once. The sample here was PBMCs, taken after 12 months of ibrutinib treatment. The chain employs TRBV6-5 and TRBJ2-5; D not resolved. This TCR derives from a human donor with chronic lymphocytic leukemia. The CDR3 spells CASSYGFWAFQETQYF. CDR3 nucleotides: TGTGCCAGCAGTTACGGGTTCTGGGCGTTCCAAGAGACCCAGTACTTC.